The 14 T cell receptor beta chains listed next were all sequenced from one sample in a study of neurological immune-mediated disorders. Time point in this sample: longitudinal time-point 2. TCRdb used MiXCR to reprocess the 5' RACE reads, holding one entry per CDR3 protein. The sample lists over 55,000 distinct CDR3 sequences, more than 9.5% seen once, with about an eighth in the top ten. The sample was PBMCs. The receptors derive from a man younger than 45 in good health.

This clonotype was seen at least ten times. V is TRBV25-1 and J is TRBJ2-1, with 11 positions matching TRBD2. Germline V gene data show CDR1 as MGHDK and CDR2 as SYGVNS. This CDR3 spans 15 amino acids. With V trimmed by 4 bases and J by 8 bases, 7 bases remained unmatched. CDR3 in DNA: TGTGCCAGCAGTGGAACTAGCGGGAGTGGCGATGAGCAGTTCTTC. As protein: CASSGTSGSGDEQFF. Variable domain in full (rest from reference TRBV25-1 and TRBJ2-1): EADIYQTPRYLVIGTGKKITLECSQTMGHDKMYWYQQDPGMELHLIHYSYGVNSTEKGDLSSESTVSRIRTEHFPLTLESARPSHTSQYLCASSGTSGSGDEQFFGPGTRLTVL.

In its sample, this clonotype was seen many times. The chain combines TRBV7-2 with TRBJ1-1, with D tentatively TRBD1 (5 bases). The V gene lost 5 bases and the J gene lost 1 base, with 8 bases spanning the gap. This CDR3 comprises 13 residues. Germline-derived CDR1 and CDR2 are SGHTA and FQGNSA. Here the CDR3 DNA reads TGTGCCAGCAGCGCGGGACCGAACACTGAAGCTTTCTTT. Protein product: CASSAGPNTEAFF. Full variable domain (missing parts from reference TRBV7-2 and TRBJ1-1): GAGVSQSPSNKVTEKGKDVELRCDPISGHTALYWYRQSLGQGLEFLIYFQGNSAPDKSGLPSDRFSAERTGGSVSTLTIQRTQQEDSAVYLCASSAGPNTEAFFGQGTRLTVV.

This clonotype has ten or more counts. The CDR3 is CAIRRDSPNSPLHF. The CDR3 bases are TGTGCCATCAGAAGGGACAGCCCAAATTCACCCCTCCACTTT. The chain has TRBV10-3 and TRBJ1-6, with 7 bases lining up with TRBD1. From germline, CDR1 is ENHRY and CDR2 SYGVKD. The CDR3 runs to 14 residues. J lost 7 bases, V lost 6 bases, and 6 bases had no gene match.

In its sample, this clonotype was seen many times. The V and J genes are TRBV5-1 and TRBJ2-7; 9 bases map to TRBD1. CDR3 length: 14 residues. V gave up 6 bases and J gave up 5 bases; unmatched junction bases: 9. CDR1 is SGHRS and CDR2 is YFSETQ in the germline V gene. The CDR3 is CASKTPGQGDEQYF. CDR3 nucleotides: TGCGCCAGCAAGACTCCGGGACAGGGTGACGAGCAGTACTTC.

This clonotype came up many times. The J gene is TRBJ2-1, the V gene TRBV2, with 9 bases lining up with TRBD2. The CDR3 is made up of 14 amino acids. J gave up 13 bases and V 7 bases, and 14 bases lay outside the gene matches. In germline, CDR1 is SNHLY, CDR2 FYNNEI. CDR3 in amino acids: CASKWDQGLALQFF. CDR3 coding DNA: TGTGCCAGCAAGTGGGATCAGGGACTAGCTCTTCAGTTCTTC.

This clonotype occurred a few times. The genes are TRBV30 and TRBJ2-6, with a tentative D call TRBD2 (6 bases). In germline, CDR1 is GTSNPN, CDR2 SVGIG (reference sequence). There are 16 residues in the CDR3. Trimming removed 0 bases at V and 0 bases at J, with 9 bases between. CDR3 protein: CAWSVSGVSGANVLTF. The DNA for the CDR3 is TGTGCCTGGAGTGTATCGGGGGTCTCTGGGGCCAACGTCCTGACTTTC. The variable domain in full, completed from reference TRBV30 and TRBJ2-6, reads SQTIHQWPATLVQPVGSPLSLECTVEGTSNPNLYWYRQAAGRGLQLLFYSVGIGQISSEVPQNLSASRPQDRQFILSSKKLLLSDSGFYLCAWSVSGVSGANVLTFGAGSRLTVL.

In this sample, this clonotype turned up many times. The chain uses TRBV11-2 and TRBJ1-1; possibly TRBD1 for D (6 bases). The CDR3 covers 14 residues. V dropped 4 bases and J dropped 1 base, with 10 bases sitting between them. CDR1 is SGHAT, CDR2 FQNNGV, per germline. CDR3 protein: CASSSTGTNTEAFF. The DNA of the CDR3 is TGTGCCAGCAGCTCCACAGGGACGAACACTGAAGCTTTCTTT.

This clonotype was counted many times. This chain links TRBV18 with TRBJ2-7; TRBD2 matches 11 bases. The CDR3 spans 15 residues. Trimming removed 5 bases from V and 2 bases from J; junction bases left unmatched: 5. Germline V gene sequence: CDR1 KGHSH, CDR2 LQKENI. CDR3 sequence reads: CASSNPSGRPYEQYF. CDR3 nucleotide sequence: TGTGCCAGCTCAAACCCTAGCGGGAGGCCCTACGAGCAGTACTTC. The full variable domain, in which reference TRBV18 and TRBJ2-7 provide the parts outside the CDR3, is NAGVMQNPRHLVRRRGQEARLRCSPMKGHSHVYWYRQLPEEGLKFMVYLQKENIIDESGMPKERFSAEFPKEGPSILRIQQVVRGDSAAYFCASSNPSGRPYEQYFGPGTRLTVT.

This clonotype was detected many times. J is TRBJ1-2 and V is TRBV21-1; TRBD1, the table's D call, was not compared with the DNA. TRBV21-1 represents a pseudogene. This CDR3 region has 14 residues. Here the CDR3 reads CASSKVSARTGYTF. In nucleotides, the CDR3 is TGTGCCAGCAGCAAAGTCAGCGCCCGGACGGGCTACACCTTC.

This clonotype was picked up many times. DNA for the CDR3: TGTGCCAGCACCGGTGGGGTCAGTGATTCCAATCAGCCCCAGCATTTT. It is translated as CASTGGVSDSNQPQHF. The chain couples TRBV6-6 to TRBJ1-5, with D hard to call. The CDR3 contains 16 residues. Germline assignment: CDR1 MNHNY and CDR2 SVGAGI (reference sequence). Trimming left V 7 bases short and J 3 bases short, with 19 bases between.

This clonotype was seen repeatedly, ten times or more. V usage is TRBV11-2 and J usage is TRBJ2-1, with D maybe TRBD2 (6 bases). The CDR3 is made up of 19 amino acids. V dropped 4 bases and J dropped 9 bases, with 31 bases sitting between them. Germline CDR1 is SGHAT and CDR2 is FQNNGV. CDR3 sequence reads: CASSSRSGGAGRAIREQFF. The DNA for the CDR3 is TGTGCCAGCAGCTCCCGGTCGGGCGGGGCGGGACGGGCGATCCGTGAGCAGTTCTTC.

The chain recombines TRBV3-1 with TRBJ1-2, with TRBD1 matching 7 bases. J was trimmed by 3 bases and V by 0 bases; bases with no gene match: 4. In germline, CDR1 is LGHDT, CDR2 YNNKEL (reference sequence). This CDR3 has 15 amino acids. CDR3: CASSQDLRGDYGYTF. CDR3 in DNA: TGTGCCAGCAGCCAAGACCTCAGGGGGGACTATGGCTACACCTTC.

This clonotype appeared many times. The V call is TRBV20-1, the J call TRBJ2-1; possible D gene TRBD2, 5 bases. The germline gives CDR1 DFQATT, CDR2 SNEGSKA (reference sequence). This CDR3 region has 14 residues. Between the trimmed V and J ends, which lost 2 bases and 4 bases, there was a span of 12 bases. The CDR3 is CSARPRRGYNEQFF. Here the CDR3 DNA reads TGCAGTGCTAGACCCCGCCGGGGATACAATGAGCAGTTCTTC.

Note on this clonotype: Just one base apart from a much larger clone, this may be a read error. The genes are TRBV20-1 and TRBJ1-5; 9 bases map to TRBD1. V lost 3 bases, J lost 10 bases, and 7 bases stayed unmatched. Germline lookup yields CDR1 DFQATT and CDR2 SNEGSKA (reference sequence). The CDR3 contains 13 residues. CDR3 residues: CSASTGGVHPQHF. The CDR3 DNA reads TGCAGTGCTAGCACAGGGGGCGTTCATCCCCAGCATTTT.